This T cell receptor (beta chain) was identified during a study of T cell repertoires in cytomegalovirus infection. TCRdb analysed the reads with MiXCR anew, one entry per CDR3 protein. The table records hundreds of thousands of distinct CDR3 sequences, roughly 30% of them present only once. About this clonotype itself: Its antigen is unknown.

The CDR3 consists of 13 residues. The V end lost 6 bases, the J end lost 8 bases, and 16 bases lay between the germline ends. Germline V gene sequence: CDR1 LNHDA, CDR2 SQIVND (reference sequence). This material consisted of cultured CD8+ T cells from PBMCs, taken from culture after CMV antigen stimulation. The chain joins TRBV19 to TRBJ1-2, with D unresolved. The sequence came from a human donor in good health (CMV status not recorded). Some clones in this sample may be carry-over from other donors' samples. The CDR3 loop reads CASSSALSSGYTF. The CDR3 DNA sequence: TGTGCCAGTAGCTCGGCCCTGAGCAGCGGCTACACCTTC.